The 5 T cell receptor beta chains in this list originate from one sample, sequenced in a study of blood T cell repertoires in COVID-19. Using immunoSEQ multiplex PCR, the repertoire was profiled, and TCRdb retains in-frame clones only, with some absent. The table shows about 380,000 clones, with 88% occurring only once. The sequenced material came from PBMCs or T cells enriched from blood (not recorded which). These TCRs come from a woman between 18 and 30 years old who had recovered from COVID-19.

The CDR3 sequence is CASSVEAGGSEKLFF. CDR3 in DNA: TGTGCCAGCAGCGTAGAGGCAGGGGGCAGTGAAAAACTGTTTTTT. V usage is TRBV9 and J usage is TRBJ1-4, with 8 bases lining up with TRBD1. Per germline, CDR1 SGDLS and CDR2 YYNGEE. The CDR3 is 15 amino acids. The junction had 5 bases not matched to a gene; V was cut back by 0 bases and J by 7 bases.

This clone was counted once. The chain joins TRBV6-5 to TRBJ1-2; a weak D match, TRBD1 (5 bases). Germline V lookup: CDR1 MNHEY, CDR2 SVGAGI. CDR3 length: 15 amino acids. V was pared by 0 bases and J by 8 bases, with 16 bases between. Here the CDR3 DNA reads TGTGCCAGCAGTTACTCCATGGAGGGACGGGCGGGCTACACCTTC. This codes for CASSYSMEGRAGYTF.

V gene TRBV6-5 combines with J gene TRBJ2-3; the D gene is possibly TRBD1 (7 bases). This CDR3 has 14 residues. V lost 7 bases, J lost 8 bases, and 19 bases lay in between. Germline CDR1 and CDR2: MNHEY and SVGAGI. The CDR3 DNA is TGTGCCAGCATTAGGGAGACAGGGCGGGGTACGCAGTATTTT. Encoded protein: CASIRETGRGTQYF.

This clone was recorded only once. The V gene is TRBV28, the J gene TRBJ1-4, with D hard to call. The CDR3 covers 16 residues. Trimming cost V 6 bases and J 6 bases, with 20 bases left between them. Germline V lookup: CDR1 MDHEN, CDR2 SYDVKM. The CDR3 nucleotides read TGTGCCAGCAGCTCTCTGCGGGAAGGGATCTATGAAAAACTGTTTTTT. It yields the protein CASSSLREGIYEKLFF.

The chain employs TRBV18 and TRBJ2-5, with D possibly TRBD1 on 6 matching bases. The germline V gene has CDR1 KGHSH and CDR2 LQKENI. V was trimmed by 2 bases and J by 3 bases, leaving 13 bases between them. The CDR3 is made up of 15 amino acids. This CDR3 reads CASSPWDNPEETQYF. The CDR3 DNA is TGTGCCAGCTCACCATGGGACAACCCCGAAGAGACCCAGTACTTC. Looking up the rest from reference TRBV18 and TRBJ2-5 gives the full variable domain: NAGVMQNPRHLVRRRGQEARLRCSPMKGHSHVYWYRQLPEEGLKFMVYLQKENIIDESGMPKERFSAEFPKEGPSILRIQQVVRGDSAAYFCASSPWDNPEETQYFGPGTRLLVL.